This T cell receptor (beta chain) was observed in a study of T cell repertoires in cytomegalovirus infection. V was pared by 4 bases and J by 3 bases, with 17 bases between. This CDR3 is built from 16 residues. In germline, CDR1 is LGHDT, CDR2 YNNKEL (reference sequence). This clonotype was observed at least ten times. TCRdb re-derived calls from the reads in MiXCR, one entry per CDR3 protein. The sample lists approximately 490,000 distinct CDR3 sequences, around 11% occurring once. The sequencing input was PBMCs. This sequence joins TRBV3-1 and TRBJ2-3; D is uncertain. The TCR sequence derives from a human donor in good health (CMV status not recorded). Some clones in this sample may be carry-over from other donors' samples. CDR3 nucleotide sequence: TGTGCCAGCAGCCCCTTCCGGTCCCTGGGGACAGATACGCAGTATTTT. Translation gives CASSPFRSLGTDTQYF.